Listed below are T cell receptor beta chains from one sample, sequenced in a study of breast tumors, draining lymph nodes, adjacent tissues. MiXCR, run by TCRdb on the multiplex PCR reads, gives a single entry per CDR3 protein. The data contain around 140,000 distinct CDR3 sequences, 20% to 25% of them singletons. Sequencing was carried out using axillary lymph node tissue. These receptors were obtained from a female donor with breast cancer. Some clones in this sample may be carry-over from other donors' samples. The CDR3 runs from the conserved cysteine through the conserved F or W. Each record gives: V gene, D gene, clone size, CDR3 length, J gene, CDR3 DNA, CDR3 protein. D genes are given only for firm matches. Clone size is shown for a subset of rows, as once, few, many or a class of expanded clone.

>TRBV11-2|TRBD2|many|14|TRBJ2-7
TGTGCCAGCTCTCTCATTAGCGGGAGCAGCGAGCAGTACTTC
CASSLISGSSEQYF
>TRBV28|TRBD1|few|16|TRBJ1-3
TGTGCCAGCAGTGGGCCAGGGGGCGTTTCTGGAAACACCATATATTTT
CASSGPGGVSGNTIYF
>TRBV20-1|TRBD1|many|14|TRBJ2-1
TGCAGTGCCACAAGACAGGGGAGCCGGGATGAGCAGTTCTTC
CSATRQGSRDEQFF
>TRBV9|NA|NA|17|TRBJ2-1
TGTGCCAGCAGCACCCACCCGGACTCCCGCTCCTACAATGAGCAGTTCTTC
CASSTHPDSRSYNEQFF
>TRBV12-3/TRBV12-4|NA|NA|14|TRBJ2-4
TGTGCCAGCAGTTTATGGGGGGCCAAAAACATTCAGTACTTC
CASSLWGAKNIQYF
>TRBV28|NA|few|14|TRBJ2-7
TGTGCCAGCAGTTACTCTACGAGCTCCTACGAGCAGTACTTC
CASSYSTSSYEQYF
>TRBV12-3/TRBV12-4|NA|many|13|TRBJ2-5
TGTGCCAGCAGTTTAGTTAGCCAAGAGACCCAGTACTTC
CASSLVSQETQYF
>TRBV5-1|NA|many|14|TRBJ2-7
TGCGCCAGCAGCCCCGACAGTAGCTCCTACGAGCAGTACTTC
CASSPDSSSYEQYF
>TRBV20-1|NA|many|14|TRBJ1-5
TGCAGTGCTCCCGACTGGAATAGCAATCAGCCCCAGCATTTT
CSAPDWNSNQPQHF
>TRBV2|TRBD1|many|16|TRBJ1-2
TGTGCCAGCACCCCCCTCGGGGACAGGGTTAGCTATGGCTACACCTTC
CASTPLGDRVSYGYTF
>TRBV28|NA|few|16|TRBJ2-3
TGTGCCAGCAGTATAGGGCGGGCATTGGGCCTTGATACGCAGTATTTT
CASSIGRALGLDTQYF
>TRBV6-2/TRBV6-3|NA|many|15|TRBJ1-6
TGTGCCAGCACCCAGGGCAGGGGCTATAATTCACCCCTCCACTTT
CASTQGRGYNSPLHF
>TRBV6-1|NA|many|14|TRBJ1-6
TGTGCCAGCAGCGGGGCACCAGGGAATTCACCCCTCCACTTT
CASSGAPGNSPLHF
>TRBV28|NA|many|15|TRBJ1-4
TGTGCCAGCAGAACCCCCGCCAGGGATAGGGAAAAACTGTTTTTT
CASRTPARDREKLFF
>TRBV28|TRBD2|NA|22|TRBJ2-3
TGTGCCAGCAGGCTTCAGTGGGGGACTAGCGGGAGCCCTACGGGGGGCACAGATACGCAGTATTTT
CASRLQWGTSGSPTGGTDTQYF
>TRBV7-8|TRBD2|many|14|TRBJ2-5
TGTGCCAGCAGCGTCGGGGGGAACCAAGAGACCCAGTACTTC
CASSVGGNQETQYF
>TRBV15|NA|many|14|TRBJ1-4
TGTGCCACCAGCAGAGAAGGGCGTGGGGGAAAACTGTTTTTT
CATSREGRGGKLFF
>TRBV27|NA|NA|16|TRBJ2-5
TGTGCCAGCAGTTTGAGAGGGGGAGTCCTCCAAGAGACCCAGTACTTC
CASSLRGGVLQETQYF
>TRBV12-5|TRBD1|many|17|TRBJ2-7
TGTGCTAGTGGTTTGGCCCCCGGGACAGGGGTTCCCTACGAGCAGTACTTC
CASGLAPGTGVPYEQYF
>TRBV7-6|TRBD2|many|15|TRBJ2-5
TGTGCCAGCAGCTTGAGTAGCGGGAGTACCGAGACCCAGTACTTC
CASSLSSGSTETQYF
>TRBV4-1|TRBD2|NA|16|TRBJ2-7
TGCGCCAGCAGCTATGATTCAGCGGGAGGTGCCTACGAGCAGTACTTC
CASSYDSAGGAYEQYF
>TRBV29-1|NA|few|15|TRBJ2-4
TGCAGCGTTGAAGTGGGTCAGGGGATAGTAAACATTCAGTACTTC
CSVEVGQGIVNIQYF
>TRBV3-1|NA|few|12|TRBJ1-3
TGTGCCAGCAGCCAAGAGGGAAACACCATATATTTT
CASSQEGNTIYF
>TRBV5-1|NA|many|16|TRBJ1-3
TGCGCCAGCAGCTTGAGTGGCCCCCGAGATGGAAACACCATATATTTT
CASSLSGPRDGNTIYF
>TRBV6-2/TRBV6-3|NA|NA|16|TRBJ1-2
TGTGCCAGCAGTTACTCCCGGGCGGCAGGGGACTATGGCTACACCTTC
CASSYSRAAGDYGYTF
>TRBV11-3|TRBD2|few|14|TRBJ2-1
TGTGCCAGCAGCTTAGTAGCGGGAAGCAATGAGCGGTTCTTC
CASSLVAGSNERFF
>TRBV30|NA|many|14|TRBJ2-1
TGTGCCTGGAGTCGGGGGGCCCTATGGGGTGAGCAGTTCTTC
CAWSRGALWGEQFF
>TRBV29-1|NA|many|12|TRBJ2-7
TGCAGCGTTGAAGAGTCAGCCTCTGAGCAGTACTTC
CSVEESASEQYF
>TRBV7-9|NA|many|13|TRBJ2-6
TGTGCCAGCCTTAGTGCTGGGGCCAACGTCCTGACTTTC
CASLSAGANVLTF
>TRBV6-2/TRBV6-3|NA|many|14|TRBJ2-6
TGTGCCAGCAGCCACCCCTCTGGGGCCAACGTCCTGACTTTC
CASSHPSGANVLTF
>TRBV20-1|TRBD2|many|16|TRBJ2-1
TGCAGTGCTAGAGTCGCCCCGGGACTAGGGCTGAATGAGCAGTTCTTC
CSARVAPGLGLNEQFF
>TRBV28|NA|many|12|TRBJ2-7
TGTGCCAGCAGTGCCTACGGGACAAAGCAGTACTTC
CASSAYGTKQYF
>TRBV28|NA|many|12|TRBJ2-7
TGTGCCAGCAGGACCCATAGCGGCGAGCAGTACTTC
CASRTHSGEQYF
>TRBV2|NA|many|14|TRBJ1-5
TGTGCCAGCAGGGGACAAAATAGCAATCAGCCCCAGCATTTT
CASRGQNSNQPQHF
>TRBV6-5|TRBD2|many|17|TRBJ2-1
TGTGCCAGCAGACTCCTTGGAGTAGCGGGATCCTACAATGAGCAGTTCTTC
CASRLLGVAGSYNEQFF
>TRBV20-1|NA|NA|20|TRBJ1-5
TGCAGTGCTAGACCCTCCCCTACGGGACACCTTGACTATAGCAATCAGCCCCAGCATTTT
CSARPSPTGHLDYSNQPQHF
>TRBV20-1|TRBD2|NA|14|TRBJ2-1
TGCAGTGCTTCCAGGACTAGCGGGGTAAATGAGCAGTTCTTC
CSASRTSGVNEQFF
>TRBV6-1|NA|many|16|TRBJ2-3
TGTGCCAGCAGTGCGCTCTCAGACAGGAGCACAGATACGCAGTATTTT
CASSALSDRSTDTQYF
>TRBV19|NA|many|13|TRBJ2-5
TGTGCCAGTAGTCCCCAAGGGAGTGAGACCCAGTACTTC
CASSPQGSETQYF
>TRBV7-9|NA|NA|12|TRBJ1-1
TGTGCCAGCAGGTTGACAGCCGGTGAAGCTTTCTTT
CASRLTAGEAFF
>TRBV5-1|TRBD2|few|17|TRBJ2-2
TGCGCCAGCAGCAATAGCGGGAGGGCCTCGAGCACCGGGGAGCTGTTTTTT
CASSNSGRASSTGELFF
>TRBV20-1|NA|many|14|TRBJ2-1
TGCAGTGCTAGAGACCCAAATCTCTACAATGAGCAGTTCTTC
CSARDPNLYNEQFF
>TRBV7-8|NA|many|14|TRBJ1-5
TGTGCCAGCAGCACCAGACGAGACAATCAGCCCCAGCATTTT
CASSTRRDNQPQHF
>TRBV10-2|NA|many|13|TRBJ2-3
TGCGCCAGCAGTGAGCCAGAGCGAAATACGCAGTATTTT
CASSEPERNTQYF
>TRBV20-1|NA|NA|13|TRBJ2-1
TGCAGTGCCCTACAAGAATTCTACAATGAGCAGTTCTTC
CSALQEFYNEQFF
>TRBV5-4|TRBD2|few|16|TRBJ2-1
TGTGCCAGCAGCTTACGAGTAAGCGGGAGTAAAGGTGAGCAGTTCTTC
CASSLRVSGSKGEQFF
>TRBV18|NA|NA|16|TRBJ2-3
TGTGCCAGCTCACAGTACAGGGATGCTAGCACAGATACGCAGTATTTT
CASSQYRDASTDTQYF
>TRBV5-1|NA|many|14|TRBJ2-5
TGCGCCAGCAGCTTGAGGGGGAACAGAGAGACCCAGTACTTC
CASSLRGNRETQYF